This T cell receptor (beta chain) was captured by sequencing in a study of spatial heterogeneity in lung cancer. The germline gives CDR1 SEHNR, CDR2 FQNEAQ (reference sequence). V lost 3 bases and J lost 5; bases outside the gene matches: 10. This CDR3 region has 16 residues. This sample's time point: blood at routine non-recurrence follow-up after resection. TCRdb independently ran MiXCR on the 5' RACE reads; one entry per CDR3 protein. The sample records about 110,000 distinct CDR3 sequences, 10% to 12% being singletons. There are a few counts of this clonotype. The sample in question was PBMCs, obtained at follow-up. The sequence was collected from a female donor with early-stage non-small cell lung cancer. The V and J genes are TRBV7-9 and TRBJ2-4, with 7 bases that match TRBD1. The CDR3, as DNA: TGTGCCAGCAGCTTCCCGACAGGGACCCCAGAAAACATTCAGTACTTC. Residues: CASSFPTGTPENIQYF.